This T cell receptor (beta chain) comes out of a study of blood T cells in healthy people across ages. Peripheral blood from each donor was collected in a volume of about 10 milliliters. The CDR3 covers 14 residues. Germline V CDR1 and CDR2: MNHNY, SVGAGI (reference sequence). The V gene lost 8 bases and the J gene lost 6 bases, with 14 bases spanning the gap. General study results and limits: Correlation between TCR beta diversity and naive T cell percentage was strong. Among long-lived donors, naive CD4+ cells were more numerous and diversity higher than in aged donors.

Sample-barcoded 5' priming and a J-beta primer mix drove a second PCR of about 6 to 12 cycles. MiXCR, run by TCRdb on the 5' RACE reads, gives a single entry per CDR3 protein. Among under 1 million distinct CDR3 sequences listed, roughly 44% were seen once. This clonotype was found a few times. The antigen remains unidentified. Sequencing input: blood. This receptor was identified in a man in his fifties or sixties in good health. The V gene is TRBV6-6, the J gene TRBJ1-6, with D perhaps TRBD1 (5 bases). The DNA for the CDR3 is TGTGCCAGCTCAAGAGCAGGGAGTAATTCACCCCTCCACTTT. Protein sequence: CASSRAGSNSPLHF.